A single sample gave rise to the 2 T cell receptor beta chains below, sequenced in a study of cytomegalovirus exposure and HLA in healthy donors. The PCR used 60 Vbeta and 13 Jbeta primers. Profiled with immunoSEQ multiplex PCR; TCRdb holds only in-frame clones, not every one. The profile shows 130,000 or so clones, about 85% of them singletons. Sequenced: PBMCs. Receptors originate from a woman aged 25 to 39 in good health and CMV-seropositive.

The CDR3 is CASSIDRNTEAFF. CDR3 DNA sequence: TGCGCCAGCAGCATAGACAGGAACACTGAAGCTTTCTTT. This rearrangement joins TRBV5-1 to TRBJ1-1, with D tentatively TRBD1 (5 bases). There are 13 residues in the CDR3. V gave up 4 bases and J gave up 1 base, with 8 bases separating them. Per germline, CDR1 SGHRS and CDR2 YFSETQ.

This clone was observed a few times. The J gene is TRBJ2-1, the V gene TRBV5-1, with D possibly TRBD2 on 6 matching bases. Germline V CDR1 and CDR2: SGHRS, YFSETQ. V was shortened by 0 bases and J by 9 bases, with 16 bases between the two germline ends. This CDR3 comprises 15 residues. The CDR3 protein is CASSLGTIPYGEQFF. The CDR3 DNA is TGCGCCAGCAGCTTGGGGACTATACCCTACGGTGAGCAGTTCTTC.